This paragraph reports one T cell receptor beta chain. The antigen is unknown. All unsorted peripheral T cells were captured because whole blood was used without fractionation. The source of the sample is a study of HIV-infected patients and healthy controls. Reverse transcription used 450 to 500 ng RNA and constant-region primers for alpha and beta. Using multiplexing indices, alpha and beta chain libraries were generated apart by chain-specific third strand synthesis. Priming off the SP2 site generated the second strand. One entry per CDR3 protein results from TCRdb running MiXCR on the 5' RACE reads. The repertoire holds under 7,500 distinct CDR3 sequences, with roughly 9.7% as singletons. Per germline, CDR1 DFQATT and CDR2 SNEGSKA (reference sequence). The CDR3 extends over 12 amino acids. Trimming pared 3 bases from V and 1 base from J, leaving 6 bases between. Study-level points and caveats: Donor HLA types were not determined in the study.

The rearrangement uses TRBV20-1 and TRBJ1-1; D remains unclear. The source was blood, collected before antiretroviral therapy. This sequence was found in an adult with HIV infection. CDR3 sequence reads: CSARRQNTEAFF. DNA for the CDR3: TGCAGTGCTAGGAGACAGAACACTGAAGCTTTCTTT.